This is a list of T cell receptor beta chains from one sample in a study of PD-1 blockade in classical Hodgkin lymphoma. The data were produced by immunoSEQ multiplex PCR, yet TCRdb's version contains in-frame clones alone and is incomplete. The repertoire holds roughly 15,000 clones, with 55% to 80% as singletons. This material consisted of peripheral blood mononuclear cells (PBMCs), taken at baseline. The receptors were gathered from a human donor with classical Hodgkin lymphoma. Each CDR3 is given without its conserved first and last residue. Size values are once, few and many counts, or a class for expanded clones, and some rows have none.

CDR3: ASSLGVSLANDNEQF; size: medium-sized; J: TRBJ2-1; V: TRBV7-8
CDR3: ASSIVPSGLHNEQF; size: -; J: TRBJ2-1; V: TRBV19
CDR3: ASSQEPSGKETQY; size: -; J: TRBJ2-5; V: TRBV4-2
CDR3: ASGIGLALHNEQF; size: few; J: TRBJ2-1; V: TRBV2
CDR3: ASSPNSGVFEETQY; size: -; J: TRBJ2-5; V: TRBV5-5
CDR3: ASSLGQGYNEQF; size: -; J: TRBJ2-1; V: TRBV5-4
CDR3: ASSLPIGQSYEQY; size: -; J: TRBJ2-7; V: TRBV7-9
CDR3: ASSLFHPRSGANVLT; size: -; J: TRBJ2-6; V: TRBV11-3
CDR3: ASSFNFYNEQF; size: -; J: TRBJ2-1; V: TRBV6-6
CDR3: ASSFHDTRVREQY; size: once; J: TRBJ2-7; V: TRBV28
CDR3: ASSSGTGGFYEQY; size: -; J: TRBJ2-7; V: TRBV5-4
CDR3: ASSPLGPGNTIY; size: -; J: TRBJ1-3; V: TRBV2
CDR3: ASSLGGRGYT; size: medium-sized; J: TRBJ1-2; V: TRBV6-1
CDR3: AWSQAAGEQY; size: -; J: TRBJ2-7; V: TRBV30
CDR3: ASSQRTVSSGNTIY; size: -; J: TRBJ1-3; V: TRBV4-1
CDR3: AWSVLRASNQPQH; size: medium-sized; J: TRBJ1-5; V: TRBV30
CDR3: ASSLARGFQVPYEQY; size: -; J: TRBJ2-7; V: TRBV7-6
CDR3: ASSSLGPAGANVLT; size: few; J: TRBJ2-6; V: TRBV27
CDR3: ASRQGAGGSNQPQH; size: -; J: TRBJ1-5; V: TRBV27
CDR3: ASSSWTDSYNSPLH; size: -; J: TRBJ1-6; V: TRBV7-3
CDR3: SVRTSGNNEQF; size: few; J: TRBJ2-1; V: TRBV29-1
CDR3: ASTWRGVGYEQY; size: few; J: TRBJ2-7; V: TRBV28
CDR3: ASSLGDRVPNEKLF; size: -; J: TRBJ1-4; V: TRBV7-2
CDR3: ASSVRGSVTDTQY; size: few; J: TRBJ2-3; V: TRBV9
CDR3: ANPQGTLFEAF; size: few; J: TRBJ1-1; V: TRBV28
CDR3: ASSPRLAGGLDEQY; size: -; J: TRBJ2-7; V: TRBV9
CDR3: ASSSGPGENTIY; size: -; J: TRBJ1-3; V: TRBV5-6
CDR3: ASSLTRDGEQF; size: -; J: TRBJ2-1; V: TRBV18
CDR3: ASSLVGSRRSTEAF; size: -; J: TRBJ1-1; V: TRBV5-4
CDR3: ASSMDGQGPLYGYT; size: large; J: TRBJ1-2; V: TRBV19
CDR3: ASSPYQGARETQY; size: -; J: TRBJ2-5; V: TRBV18
CDR3: ASNNRGLNSPLH; size: -; J: TRBJ1-6; V: TRBV19
CDR3: ASSLELLTDTQY; size: -; J: TRBJ2-3; V: TRBV11-2
CDR3: ASSPYSGAAKNIQY; size: -; J: TRBJ2-4; V: TRBV7-2
CDR3: SVAGVTSGHIYEQY; size: -; J: TRBJ2-7; V: TRBV29-1
CDR3: ASRKQGAQNTGELF; size: -; J: TRBJ2-2; V: TRBV7-3
CDR3: ASSLGQGYEAF; size: few; J: TRBJ1-1; V: TRBV5-1
CDR3: ASSSTGSSYEQY; size: -; J: TRBJ2-7; V: TRBV28
CDR3: ASSSVTALSLNYGYT; size: few; J: TRBJ1-2; V: TRBV27
CDR3: SSSRGRMETQY; size: -; J: TRBJ2-5; V: TRBV29-1
CDR3: ASSWMYTGELF; size: few; J: TRBJ2-2; V: TRBV27
CDR3: ASSLSSSGGYT; size: -; J: TRBJ1-2; V: TRBV28
CDR3: ASSQGLAGGYEQY; size: few; J: TRBJ2-7; V: TRBV7-2
CDR3: ASSYAYEQY; size: once; J: TRBJ2-7; V: TRBV6-5
CDR3: ASSFGGAPNEKLF; size: few; J: TRBJ1-4; V: TRBV5-6
CDR3: ASSEITGGQPQH; size: -; J: TRBJ1-5; V: TRBV27
CDR3: ASRAGGSDYGYT; size: -; J: TRBJ1-2; V: TRBV19
CDR3: ASSFQAANEQF; size: -; J: TRBJ2-1; V: TRBV7-9
CDR3: ASSLLGRTSYNEQF; size: few; J: TRBJ2-1; V: TRBV27
CDR3: ASSQESTYYEQF; size: few; J: TRBJ2-1; V: TRBV14
CDR3: ASSLFLDGSYEQY; size: -; J: -; V: TRBV4-1